This TCR beta chain was sequenced during a study of T cell responses to AZD1222 COVID-19 vaccine (TCRdb year 2021). Regarding the study in general: TCR sequencing covered roughly 230 trial participants: around 210 given two doses of AZD1222 and 26 given two doses of MenACWY control vaccine. Trial participants were enrolled by age into 18-55, 56-69 and 70-plus year subgroups, with 148, 28 and 57 TCR-sequenced participants respectively. What the work shows at the level of the full study, not this receptor alone: The 56-69-year group was small, and its depth increase did not reach significance, likely because of low power. Spike-specific TCR breadth and depth rose significantly after two AZD1222 doses compared with day 0 and with MenACWY recipients. Participants were mostly white British, with more females than males. The authors suggested clonal diversity may have been underestimated. Conclusions about previously exposed vaccinees are limited because only 5 or 6 AZD1222 recipients were SARS-CoV-2 seropositive at baseline. The vaccine-associated CD4 TCRs covered the entire spike protein, and the dominant responses fell in regions 160-218 and 743-854. Reportedly, close to half of the unique spike-specific TCRs recognized epitopes lying outside the regions that are mutated in the B.1.351 and B.1.1.7 variants. Because no day 14 peak-response samples were available, repertoires were characterized only after the peak T cell response.

The CDR3 regions of human TCRbeta chains were analyzed by immunosequencing. Under the source paper's analysis protocol: TCRs in the repertoires were matched against a reference library of SARS-CoV-2-specific TCRs that had been generated with the MIRA antigen-specificity platform. Breadth was defined as the fraction of unique TCRs that were SARS-CoV-2-associated. Depth was defined as the fraction of total T cells that were SARS-CoV-2-associated. Each spike-specific TCR was assigned to its reactive spike region and to a CD4 or CD8 class using the MIRA data. Log10-transformed breadth and depth values were compared by one-way ANOVA with Sidak's multiple comparisons tests. The immuneACCESS repertoire file appears here via TCRdb, limited to in-frame rearrangements. These files lack a portion of the clones; in checked studies, under half of the deficit traces to unresolved V genes, and the cause of the others is not known. D and trimming come from the DNA, and the V and J calls and clone size come from that table. The sample includes some 100,000 clones, with around 89% observed a single time. 6% to 8.5% of the sample rests with the top ten.

Its CDR3 holds 17 amino acids, cysteine through phenylalanine. The DNA shown is the 51-base CDR3, in frame from base 1. The germline V end is reduced by 2 bases and the J end by 5 bases; junction bases left unmatched: 10. In the germline V gene (reference sequence), CDR1 corresponds to LNHDA and CDR2 to SQIVND. About this clone: No cognate antigen has been identified for it. Base qualities are not provided; no much larger clone lies one nucleotide away.

Interpreted using the paper, the time point label stands for: about 28 days (+/-7) after the second vaccine dose. AZD1222 recipients with second doses at about 4 weeks or about 12 weeks were pooled, because spike-specific TCR depth and breadth did not differ between schedules. Vaccinee samples came from UK trials COV001 and COV002, including a single-blind randomized controlled phase 2/3 trial of AZD1222 (ChAdOx1 nCoV-19) in healthy adults. For TCRbeta chain sequencing, PBMC samples were collected from trial participants at day 0 and at day 28 after the second dose. The input for sequencing was peripheral blood, taken 28 days after the second AZD1222 dose. The chain was built from TRBV19 and TRBJ2-3; TRBD2 matches 10 bases in the middle. The sequence was collected from an adult who received the AZD1222 COVID-19 vaccine. The CDR3 protein sequence reads: CASSISSGGFRGDTQYF. The sequenced DNA: TGTGCCAGTAGTATAAGTAGCGGGGGGTTCCGCGGAGATACGCAGTATTTT.